This TCR beta chain emerged from a study of cytomegalovirus exposure and HLA in healthy donors. Study results and limitations: Specificity of three CMV-associated chains for CMV antigens was verified in vitro. In a later analysis, TCR beta V- and J-gene trimming showed a link to a missense DCLRE1C variant. Solely CMV serostatus was available to characterize immune exposure.

About this clone: What it binds is unknown.

Germline CDR1 reads MNHEY; CDR2 reads SMNVEV (reference sequence). With V trimmed by 3 bases and J by 0 bases, 16 bases remained unmatched. There are 20 residues in the CDR3. It was with 60 Vbeta and 13 Jbeta primers that the PCR ran. Repertoires were generated with immunoSEQ multiplex PCR, while TCRdb's copy carries only in-frame clones and drops some. The table shows 85,000 to 100,000 clones, with around 80% occurring only once. What was sequenced was PBMCs. The V and J genes are TRBV27 and TRBJ1-1; 10 bases match TRBD1. This TCR was recovered from a male donor in good health and CMV-seropositive. CDR3 in amino acids: CASSFPPPGTGVAMNTEAFF. The CDR3 DNA follows: TGTGCCAGCAGTTTCCCTCCCCCCGGGACAGGGGTAGCGATGAACACTGAAGCTTTCTTT.